These 14 T cell receptor beta chains were sequenced from one sample in a study of cytomegalovirus exposure and HLA in healthy donors. A multiplex PCR was run with 60 Vbeta primers and 13 Jbeta primers. Here immunoSEQ multiplex PCR was the method, and the copy in TCRdb shows in-frame clones only, minus some. Among 220,000 or so clones listed, approximately 79% were seen once. Sequencing was carried out using PBMCs. These receptors came from a man aged 50-59 years in good health and CMV-seronegative.

The rearrangement joins TRBV30 to TRBJ2-1; tentative D call: TRBD2 (5 bases). V was clipped by 6 bases and J by 6 bases, with 24 bases between them. The CDR3 consists of 16 residues. Germline assignment: CDR1 GTSNPN and CDR2 SVGIG (reference sequence). CDR3 protein: CACPRVERKAPNEQFF. The CDR3, as DNA: TGTGCCTGTCCCCGGGTGGAGCGGAAGGCCCCCAATGAGCAGTTCTTC.

V usage is TRBV29-1 and J usage is TRBJ2-1, with 9 bases matching TRBD1. The V segment lost 6 bases and the J segment 6 bases; nucleotides outside the gene matches: 18. The CDR3 contains 17 residues. Germline assignment: CDR1 SQVTM and CDR2 ANQGSEA. The CDR3 sequence is CSVAGQGFPSHINEQFF. CDR3 in DNA: TGCAGCGTGGCAGGACAGGGGTTCCCCAGCCACATCAATGAGCAGTTCTTC.

In DNA form, the CDR3 reads TGTGCCAGCAAGGGACTAGCGGACAATGAGCAGTTCTTC. Translation gives CASKGLADNEQFF. The genes are TRBV6-1 and TRBJ2-1, with 11 bases identical to TRBD2. V shed 7 bases, J shed 5 bases, and the junction held 1 base outside the gene matches. The CDR3 contains 13 residues. The germline CDR1 and CDR2 sequences are MNHNS and SASEGT.

The chain links TRBV6-5 to TRBJ2-7; 8 bases agree with TRBD1. V gave up 2 bases and J gave up 4 bases; unmatched junction bases: 7. Germline CDR1 is MNHEY and CDR2 is SVGAGI. The CDR3 runs 15 residues. The CDR3 here is CASSYTGQGRYEQYF. For the CDR3, the DNA is TGTGCCAGCAGTTACACCGGACAGGGTCGGTACGAGCAGTACTTC.

This chain links TRBV5-1 with TRBJ2-1; D may be TRBD2 (5 bases). Germline V gives CDR1 SGHRS, CDR2 YFSETQ. With 0 bases removed from V and 4 bases from J, the gap between germline ends came to 11 bases. CDR3 length equals 15 residues. CDR3: CASSLGGSGYNEQFF. In DNA, the CDR3 is TGCGCCAGCAGCTTGGGAGGGTCCGGATACAATGAGCAGTTCTTC.

This chain connects TRBV9 to TRBJ1-5; the D gene is possibly TRBD1 (5 bases). Deletions cut 4 bases from V and 3 bases from J, with 14 bases between. CDR3 length: 15 amino acids. Looked up from germline, CDR1 is SGDLS and CDR2 is YYNGEE. The CDR3 coding sequence is TGTGCCAGCAGCCCCAGCGGGGGGATCAATCAGCCCCAGCATTTT. Translated: CASSPSGGINQPQHF.

There are a few counts of this clone. The chain carries TRBV25-1 and TRBJ2-4, with 10 bases lining up with TRBD2. The CDR3 extends over 16 amino acids. Germline assignment: CDR1 MGHDK and CDR2 SYGVNS. Trimming removed 3 bases from V and 2 bases from J; junction bases left unmatched: 4. This chain's CDR3 is CASSESTSGTKNIQYF. CDR3 DNA sequence: TGTGCCAGCAGTGAGTCAACTAGCGGGACCAAAAACATTCAGTACTTC.

The J gene is TRBJ1-4, the V gene TRBV6-1, with 10 bases fitting TRBD1. Germline values: CDR1 MNHNS, CDR2 SASEGT. This CDR3 region has 15 residues. The trim removed 6 bases at V and 4 bases at J, leaving 5 bases unmatched. DNA for the CDR3: TGTGCCAGCAGGAGGGACAGGGGTAATAATGAAAAACTGTTTTTT. Protein product: CASRRDRGNNEKLFF.

The chain couples TRBV15 to TRBJ1-2; D is possibly TRBD1 (5 bases). The CDR3 is made up of 15 amino acids. Looked up from germline, CDR1 is LNHNV and CDR2 is YYDKDF (reference sequence). Trimming removed 1 base from V and 1 base from J, with 10 bases in between. This CDR3 reads CATSRVSQGNYGYTF. The CDR3 coding sequence is TGTGCCACCAGCAGAGTTTCGCAGGGTAACTATGGCTACACCTTC.

The chain recombines TRBV19 with TRBJ2-5, with 14 bases identical to TRBD2. Gene TRBJ2-7 matches the end of the DNA better, so the J call may be wrong. CDR3 length equals 17 residues. Germline lookup yields CDR1 LNHDA and CDR2 SQIVND (reference sequence). The CDR3 loop reads CASSLQRGLAGAYEQYF. CDR3 in DNA: TGTGCCAGTAGTCTACAAAGGGGACTAGCGGGAGCCTACGAGCAGTACTTC.

On this clone itself: Other DNA sequences in the same sample also yield this CDR3. The CDR3 bases are TGTGCCAGCAGCGTAGGGGGGGGATACAATGAGCAGTTCTTC. Protein: CASSVGGGYNEQFF. The chain employs TRBV9 and TRBJ2-1, with 7 bases matching TRBD2. V gave up 0 bases and J gave up 4 bases; unmatched junction bases: 1. Germline-derived CDR1 and CDR2 are SGDLS and YYNGEE. The CDR3 length is 14 residues.

The chain couples TRBV4-2 to TRBJ2-3; no clear D gene. The V gene's germline CDR1 is LGHNA and CDR2 YNFKEQ. The CDR3 is made up of 12 amino acids. V gave up 1 base and J gave up 7 bases, with 6 bases separating them. CDR3 residues: CASSQVDNTQYF. The CDR3 nucleotides read TGTGCCAGCAGCCAAGTTGACAATACGCAGTATTTT.

This sequence joins TRBV5-1 and TRBJ2-7; 7 nucleotides match TRBD1. The CDR3 is 12 residues long. Germline V CDR1 and CDR2: SGHRS, YFSETQ. V dropped 7 bases and J dropped 2; count of bases not matched to a gene: 3. The CDR3 DNA follows: TGCGCCAGCGGGACAGAGCCCTACGAGCAGTACTTC. Translated: CASGTEPYEQYF.

This clone has a handful of counts. The rearrangement uses TRBV29-1 and TRBJ1-1, with D possibly being TRBD1 (5 bases). Germline V gives CDR1 SQVTM, CDR2 ANQGSEA. V was trimmed by 3 bases and J by 2 bases, leaving 13 bases between them. This CDR3 region has 14 residues. CDR3 in amino acids: CSVDWAGTNTEAFF. In nucleotides, the CDR3 is TGCAGCGTTGATTGGGCAGGGACTAACACTGAAGCTTTCTTT.